These 10 T cell receptor beta chains came from one sample sequenced in a study of shared clonotypes between healthy human individuals. Profiling relied on immunoSEQ multiplex PCR, and the TCRdb table lists in-frame clones only, not all of them. The sample has millions of clones; just under 95% are singletons. CD45RO-negative cells were positively selected for CCR7, leaving out terminally differentiated effector memory CD45RA+ cells. The sequencing input was naive CD8+ T cells sorted from blood. These receptors were taken from a man between 18 and 35 years old in good health.

The genes are TRBV6-6 and TRBJ2-1; 7 nucleotides agree with TRBD2. From germline, CDR1 is MNHNY and CDR2 SVGAGI (reference sequence). Trimming took 8 bases from V and 5 from J; bases not matched to a gene: 9. This CDR3 region has 14 residues. The chain's CDR3 is CASSWGEGNNEQFF. CDR3 DNA sequence: TGTGCCAGCTCATGGGGGGAGGGCAACAATGAGCAGTTCTTC.

The V and J genes are TRBV21-1 and TRBJ2-4; no check of the table's D call, TRBD1, against the DNA was made. TRBV21-1 is flagged as a pseudogene. The CDR3 covers 14 residues. For the CDR3, the DNA is TGTGCCAGCACCAGGGCACTAGCCAAAAACATTCAGTACTTC. This encodes CASTRALAKNIQYF.

V gene TRBV27 combines with J gene TRBJ2-7; D may be TRBD1 or TRBD2 (7 bases each). Trimming left V 5 bases short and J 0 bases short, with 14 bases between. This CDR3 contains 15 residues. Germline-derived CDR1 and CDR2 are MNHEY and SMNVEV (reference sequence). This CDR3 reads CASSPGGVSSYEQYF. As DNA, the CDR3 is TGTGCCAGCAGTCCAGGGGGGGTTAGCTCCTACGAGCAGTACTTC.

V and J are TRBV30 and TRBJ1-4; D gene ambiguous. The germline V gene encodes CDR1 GTSNPN and CDR2 SVGIG (reference sequence). Trimming took off 2 bases at V and 3 bases at J, with 13 bases between the two ends. The CDR3 covers 15 residues. The CDR3 DNA follows: TGTGCCTGGAGTTATATGGTTGAGGCTAATGAAAAACTGTTTTTT. Amino acid sequence: CAWSYMVEANEKLFF.

CDR3 in amino acids: CASSWGLAGGTDTQYF. In DNA, the CDR3 is TGTGCCAGCAGCTGGGGACTAGCGGGGGGCACAGATACGCAGTATTTT. The rearrangement uses TRBV5-6 and TRBJ2-3; 14 bases line up with TRBD2. Looked up from germline, CDR1 is SGHDT and CDR2 is YYEEEE. Germline trimming cut 3 bases from V and 1 base from J; bases unmatched to any gene: 1. The CDR3 extends over 16 amino acids.

This sequence joins TRBV30 and TRBJ2-7; D call uncertain. CDR1 and CDR2 (germline): GTSNPN, SVGIG (reference sequence). The CDR3 contains 11 residues. The germline V and J ends were trimmed by 4 bases and 5 bases, with 9 bases remaining between them. The CDR3 here is CAWTVVDEQYF. In DNA form, the CDR3 reads TGTGCCTGGACCGTAGTGGACGAGCAGTACTTC.

The chain has TRBV28 and TRBJ2-7; the match to TRBD1 covers 7 bases. V lost 5 bases and J lost 5; bases outside the gene matches: 6. Germline CDR1 and CDR2: MDHEN and SYDVKM. The CDR3 extends over 13 amino acids. Here the CDR3 DNA reads TGTGCCAGCAGTCCCCCGGGACAGCACGAGCAGTACTTC. It translates to CASSPPGQHEQYF.

This chain connects TRBV15 to TRBJ1-1; D is perhaps TRBD1 (5 bases). In germline, CDR1 is LNHNV, CDR2 YYDKDF (reference sequence). Trimming shortened V by 1 base and J by 6 bases, and 9 bases separated the two germline ends. There are 13 residues in the CDR3. The CDR3 region has the DNA TGTGCCACCAGCAGAGTTCGGGGGGCTGAAGCTTTCTTT. This codes for CATSRVRGAEAFF.

This chain uses TRBV7-8 with TRBJ1-5, with a tentative D call TRBD1 (6 bases). This CDR3 is 15 amino acids long. CDR1 is SGHVS, CDR2 FQNEAQ, per germline. Trimming took off 3 bases at V and 7 bases at J, with 16 bases between the two ends. CDR3 nucleotide sequence: TGTGCCAGCAGCTTTGGGGGGAGGGGGAACCAGCCCCAGCATTTT. It specifies CASSFGGRGNQPQHF.

The gene calls are TRBV27 and TRBJ1-2; tentative D call: TRBD1 (6 bases). V shed 6 bases and J shed 4 bases, with 12 bases lying between them. CDR1 MNHEY and CDR2 SMNVEV come from the germline V gene (reference sequence). This CDR3 has 13 residues. CDR3 in DNA: TGTGCCAGCAGCAATGACAGGTTCTATGGCTACACCTTC. Amino acids: CASSNDRFYGYTF.